Listed below are T cell receptor beta chains from one sample, sequenced in a study of shared clonotypes between healthy human individuals. Profiled with immunoSEQ multiplex PCR; TCRdb holds only in-frame clones, not every one. Here the sample spans 2 million to 3 million clones, approximately 93% being singletons. Specimen: naive CD4+ T cells from PBMCs. These receptor sequences come from a man aged 18 to 29 in good health. Some clones in this sample may be carry-over from other donors' samples. The CDR3 runs from the conserved cysteine through the conserved F or W. The D gene is left open where the match is weak. Clone sizes are given selectively: once, few, many, or a class where the clone is expanded.

V	size	D	J	DNA	CDR3
TRBV7-3	once	-	TRBJ2-3	TGTGCCAGCAGCTTAAGGGGCGGAGATACGCAGTATTTT	CASSLRGGDTQYF
TRBV19	-	TRBD1	TRBJ2-7	TGTGCCAGTAGTCGCCTGCTAGGACAGGGGGACGAGCAGTACTTC	CASSRLLGQGDEQYF
TRBV5-1	-	TRBD2	TRBJ2-2	TGCGCCAGCAGCCTGGGACTAGCGGGCCTTAACACCGGGGAGCTGTTTTTT	CASSLGLAGLNTGELFF
TRBV9	-	-	TRBJ1-3	TGTGCCAGCAGCGTAGCTTGGCCAGGGAAATCCTCTGGAAACACCATATATTTT	CASSVAWPGKSSGNTIYF
TRBV5-4	-	-	TRBJ1-1	TGTGCCAGCAGCTTGGGGACAGCCCGACTTGAAGCTTTCTTT	CASSLGTARLEAFF
TRBV25-1	-	TRBD1	TRBJ2-1	TGTGCCAGCAGTAACGACAGGGTACTCAATGAGCAGTTCTTC	CASSNDRVLNEQFF
TRBV9	-	TRBD2	TRBJ2-2	TGTGCCAGCAGCGTAGCGGGACTAGCGGCCAACACCGGGGAGCTGTTTTTT	CASSVAGLAANTGELFF
TRBV27	few	TRBD1	TRBJ2-1	TGTGCCAGCACCTCCGGACAGGGGATGAGTGAGCAGTTCTTC	CASTSGQGMSEQFF
TRBV5-1	-	-	TRBJ2-3	TGCGCCAGCGCCCAGGGGGGGACCACAGATACGCAGTATTTT	CASAQGGTTDTQYF
TRBV29-1	-	TRBD1	TRBJ2-3	TGCAGCGGCCGGGACAGCCTCACAGATACGCAGTATTTT	CSGRDSLTDTQYF
TRBV28	-	-	TRBJ2-5	TGTGCCAGCAGTTTAACGGAGACCCAGTACTTC	CASSLTETQYF
TRBV15	-	TRBD2	TRBJ2-3	TGTGCCACCAGCAGAGGGCTAGCGGGATACACAGATACGCAGTATTTT	CATSRGLAGYTDTQYF
TRBV5-1	-	TRBD1	TRBJ1-2	TGCGCCAGCAGCGAGCCGGGACAGGGGCCGGGGGGCTACACCTTC	CASSEPGQGPGGYTF
TRBV30	-	-	TRBJ2-7	TGTGCCTGGAGTGTGGGAGCCGCGGAGAGGGCGCAGTACTTC	CAWSVGAAERAQYF
TRBV27	once	-	TRBJ1-2	TGTGCCAGCAGTTTATTTACGCTGGGTGGGGGCGCGGATGGCTACACCTTC	CASSLFTLGGGADGYTF
TRBV4-2	-	TRBD1	TRBJ2-1	TGTGCCAGCAGCCAAAGGGGGCTCGACAATGAGCAGTTCTTC	CASSQRGLDNEQFF
TRBV7-3	once	TRBD2	TRBJ2-7	TGTGCCAGCAGGACTAGCGGGACCTACGAGCAGTACTTC	CASRTSGTYEQYF
TRBV27	-	-	TRBJ2-3	TGTGCCAGCAGTTCTCCGGGAGATACGCAGTATTTT	CASSSPGDTQYF
TRBV28	-	TRBD1	TRBJ1-2	TGTGCCAGCAGGGGACAGGGAGTTAACTATGGCTACACCTTC	CASRGQGVNYGYTF
TRBV2	-	-	TRBJ1-3	TGTGCCAGCAGTATTTCGGGGGCGCGAGGAAACACCATATATTTT	CASSISGARGNTIYF
TRBV5-1	-	-	TRBJ2-3	TGCGCCAGCAGCTCGGGAGATGGCACAGATACGCAGTATTTT	CASSSGDGTDTQYF
TRBV4-1	once	TRBD2	TRBJ2-5	TGCGCCAGCAGCCAAGTAGCGGGAGACGTAGGAGAGACCCAGTACTTC	CASSQVAGDVGETQYF
TRBV7-8	once	TRBD1	TRBJ1-5	TGTGCCAGCAGCACCCGGACAGGGCCTAGTTCCAATCAGCCCCAGCATTTT	CASSTRTGPSSNQPQHF
TRBV6-5	-	TRBD1	TRBJ2-7	TGTGCCAGCAGTTACGGGCTTGGGACAGGGTCCTACGAGCAGTACTTC	CASSYGLGTGSYEQYF
TRBV2	-	-	TRBJ2-3	TGTGCCAGCAGTGAACAGGGGGGGACAGATACGCAGTATTTT	CASSEQGGTDTQYF
TRBV9	-	TRBD1	TRBJ2-1	TGTGCCAGCAGCTACCTTGGACAGGGGGAGCAGTTCTTC	CASSYLGQGEQFF
TRBV7-2	once	TRBD2	TRBJ2-1	TGTGCCAGCAGCCTGACAAGCGGGAGGAGTTCCAATGAGCAGTTCTTC	CASSLTSGRSSNEQFF
TRBV7-9	-	-	TRBJ2-5	TGTGCCAGCAGCTCGTCGGGGGTGACAGAGACCCAGTACTTC	CASSSSGVTETQYF
TRBV6-5	-	-	TRBJ1-2	TGTGCCAGCAGCCCCGGGGGGGGCCGAGGCTACACCTTC	CASSPGGGRGYTF
TRBV28	-	TRBD1	TRBJ2-7	TGTGCCAGCAGTTCACCGGGACAGGGGTCCGTGGAGCAGTACTTC	CASSSPGQGSVEQYF
TRBV7-9	-	-	TRBJ1-1	TGTGCCAGCAGTCGCCGCGAAGGGGCCACTGAAGCTTTCTTT	CASSRREGATEAFF
TRBV7-9	few	-	TRBJ1-2	TGTGCCAGCAGCTTAGCGGAGACATCCTACGAGGGTGGCTACACCTTC	CASSLAETSYEGGYTF
TRBV10-3	-	-	TRBJ2-1	TGTGCCATCAGTGTTCGTAACGACAATGAGCAGTTCTTC	CAISVRNDNEQFF
TRBV6-1	-	-	TRBJ1-5	TGTGCCAGCAGTGATGATGGTACCTTCAATCAGCCCCAGCATTTT	CASSDDGTFNQPQHF
TRBV5-1	-	TRBD1	TRBJ2-2	TGCGCCAGCAGCCCGGGACAGAATACCGGGGAGCTGTTTTTT	CASSPGQNTGELFF
TRBV5-4	-	-	TRBJ1-1	TGTGCCAGCAGCTTGGCCCTGGAGAACACTGAAGCTTTCTTT	CASSLALENTEAFF
TRBV19	-	-	TRBJ1-5	TGTGCCAGTGGGGGGTGGGGGCCCCAGCATTTT	CASGGWGPQHF
TRBV28	-	-	TRBJ1-1	TGTGCCAGCAGTCCCCTAATGACAGTGAACACTGAAGCTTTCTTT	CASSPLMTVNTEAFF
TRBV10-1	-	TRBD2	TRBJ2-3	TGCGCCAGCAGTCCGGGACTAGCGGGAGGACTAAATACGCAGTATTTT	CASSPGLAGGLNTQYF
TRBV27	-	TRBD1	TRBJ1-5	TGTGCCAGCACCCGCTTCGGGACAGGGGATTATAGCAATCAGCCCCAGCATTTT	CASTRFGTGDYSNQPQHF
TRBV29-1	-	-	TRBJ2-3	TGCAGCGCCGCACGGACGAGTACAGATACGCAGTATTTT	CSAARTSTDTQYF
TRBV2	-	-	TRBJ2-5	TGTGCCAGCCGCCGACGACAGCCACATTGGGAGACCCAGTACTTC	CASRRRQPHWETQYF